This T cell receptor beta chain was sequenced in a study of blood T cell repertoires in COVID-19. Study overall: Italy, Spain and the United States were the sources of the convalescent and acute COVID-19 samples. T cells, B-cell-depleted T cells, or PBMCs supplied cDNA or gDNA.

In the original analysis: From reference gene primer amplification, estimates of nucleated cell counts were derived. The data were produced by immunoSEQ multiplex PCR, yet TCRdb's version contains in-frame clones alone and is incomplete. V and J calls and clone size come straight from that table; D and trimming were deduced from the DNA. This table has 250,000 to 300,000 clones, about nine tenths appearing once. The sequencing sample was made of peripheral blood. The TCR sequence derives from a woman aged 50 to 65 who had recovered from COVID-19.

DNA for the CDR3: TGCGCCAGCAGCCAAATACATGGGCCAGGTGAAGCTTTCTTT. The encoded protein is CASSQIHGPGEAFF. The chain links TRBV4-3 to TRBJ1-1; D gene unclear. CDR1 is LGHNA, CDR2 YSLEER, per germline. V lost 2 bases, J lost 7 bases, and 14 bases lay in between. The CDR3 covers 14 residues.